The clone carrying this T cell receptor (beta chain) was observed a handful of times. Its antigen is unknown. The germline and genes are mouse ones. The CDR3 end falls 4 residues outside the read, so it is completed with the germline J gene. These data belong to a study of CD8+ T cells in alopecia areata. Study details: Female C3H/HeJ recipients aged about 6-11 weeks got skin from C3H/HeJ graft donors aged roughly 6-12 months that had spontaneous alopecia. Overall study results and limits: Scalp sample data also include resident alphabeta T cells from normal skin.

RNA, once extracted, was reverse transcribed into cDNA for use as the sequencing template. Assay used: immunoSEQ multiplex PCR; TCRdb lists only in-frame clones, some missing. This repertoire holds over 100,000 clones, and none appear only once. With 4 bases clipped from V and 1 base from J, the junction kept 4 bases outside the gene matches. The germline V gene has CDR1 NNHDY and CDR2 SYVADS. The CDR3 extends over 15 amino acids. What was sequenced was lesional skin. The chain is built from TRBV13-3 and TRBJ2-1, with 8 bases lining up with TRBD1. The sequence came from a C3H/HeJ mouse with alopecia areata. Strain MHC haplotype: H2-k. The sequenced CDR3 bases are TGTGCCAGCAGTCCGACAGGGGAGAACTATGCT. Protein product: CASSPTGENYA. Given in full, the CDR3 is CASSPTGENYAEQFF.